A single sample is the source of the 19 T cell receptor beta chains below, sequenced in a study of blood T cells in healthy people across ages. A second PCR of roughly 7 to 11 cycles used a sample-barcoded 5' primer and a J-beta primer mix. TCRdb reprocessed the 5' RACE reads with MiXCR, giving one entry per CDR3 protein. Of fewer than 700,000 distinct CDR3 sequences in the sample, 47% were seen once. Sequencing was carried out using blood. The receptor source for this set is an elderly man in good health.

The chain has TRBV9 and TRBJ2-2, with D unresolved. The V and J ends lost 2 bases and 0 bases respectively, with 8 bases between them. Germline V gene data show CDR1 as SGDLS and CDR2 as YYNGEE. The CDR3 has 15 amino acids. The chain's CDR3 is CASSVIASNTGELFF. CDR3 in DNA: TGTGCCAGCAGCGTTATAGCTTCGAACACCGGGGAGCTGTTTTTT.

Worth noting for this clonotype: One junction end disagrees with the germline gene, perhaps due to a read error. The chain couples TRBV29-1 to TRBJ2-1; 9 bases fit TRBD2. The germline CDR1 and CDR2 sequences are SQVTM and ANQGSEA. This CDR3 has 14 residues. The CDR3 loop reads CSGLSGRRGNAQFF. In DNA, the CDR3 is TGCAGCGGCCTTAGCGGGAGACGGGGGAATGCGCAGTTCTTC.

This clonotype was seen a handful of times. V is TRBV12-3 or TRBV12-4 and J is TRBJ2-3; D is possibly TRBD1 or TRBD2 (5 bases each). This CDR3 region has 16 residues. Trimming took off 3 bases at V and 4 bases at J, with 17 bases between the two ends. CDR3 sequence: CASSLNPSQTADTQYF. Here the CDR3 DNA reads TGTGCCAGCAGTTTGAACCCTAGCCAGACAGCAGATACGCAGTATTTT.

The chain uses TRBV3-1 and TRBJ1-4; D unclear. The CDR3 length is 16 residues. CDR1 and CDR2 from the germline V gene are LGHDT and YNNKEL (reference sequence). Trimming pared 0 bases from V and 2 bases from J, leaving 10 bases between. CDR3 coding DNA: TGTGCCAGCAGCCAAGATCTAAGTGGTACTAATGAAAAACTGTTTTTT. This sequence encodes CASSQDLSGTNEKLFF.

The chain carries TRBV10-3 and TRBJ2-2; possibly TRBD1 for D (6 bases). The ends were cut back, 4 bases at V and 2 bases at J, with 14 bases in the middle. Per the germline V gene, CDR1 is ENHRY and CDR2 is SYGVKD. The CDR3 has 16 amino acids. DNA for the CDR3: TGTGCCATCAGTGCTGACAGGCCAGTAAACACCGGGGAGCTGTTTTTT. This gives the protein CAISADRPVNTGELFF.

In DNA, the CDR3 is TGTGCCAGCAGCCAAGGAGTAGCGGGAGGTAAAGAGCAGTACTTC. This sequence encodes CASSQGVAGGKEQYF. The chain couples TRBV12-3 or TRBV12-4 to TRBJ2-7, with 10 bases matching TRBD2. The CDR3 is 15 residues long. The trim removed 6 bases at V and 7 bases at J, leaving 12 bases unmatched.

The chain uses TRBV21-1 and TRBJ2-1; the listed D gene, TRBD2, was not tested against the DNA. TRBV21-1 is listed as a pseudogene. This CDR3 has 22 residues. CDR3 sequence (DNA): TGTGCCAGCAGCAAAGCCCCGAGTAGCGGGGGACCATTTCTCAACTACTACAATGAGCAGTTCTTC. As protein: CASSKAPSSGGPFLNYYNEQFF.

A few counts support this clonotype. The rearrangement uses TRBV12-3 or TRBV12-4 and TRBJ2-3, with TRBD1 identical over 7 bases. V was pared by 1 base and J by 5 bases, with 6 bases of the junction left unmatched. CDR3 size: 15 residues. The CDR3 DNA follows: TGTGCCAGCAGTTTAGGACAGGGAATGCGAGATACGCAGTATTTT. Amino acids: CASSLGQGMRDTQYF.

The CDR3 loop reads CASISPGSGYGYTF. CDR3 bases: TGTGCCAGCATTTCCCCGGGTTCGGGCTATGGCTACACCTTC. V gene TRBV5-6 combines with J gene TRBJ1-2, with no clear D. CDR1 is SGHDT and CDR2 is YYEEEE in the germline V gene. Trimming pared 6 bases from V and 4 bases from J, leaving 16 bases between. CDR3 size: 14 residues.

This clonotype is a singleton in its sample. The genes are TRBV2 and TRBJ2-1; unclear D gene. Germline CDR1 SNHLY, CDR2 FYNNEI. The V gene lost 0 bases and the J gene lost 6 bases, with 9 bases spanning the gap. The CDR3 is 14 residues long. DNA for the CDR3: TGTGCCAGCAGTGAAGCTAGCTCCCTCAATGAGCAGTTCTTC. Translating it yields CASSEASSLNEQFF.

The chain couples TRBV20-1 to TRBJ2-5; D tentatively reads TRBD1 or TRBD2 (5 bases each). Per germline, CDR1 DFQATT and CDR2 SNEGSKA (reference sequence). This CDR3 comprises 13 residues. V lost 2 bases, J lost 4 bases, and 11 bases lay in between. CDR3 protein: CSARWGSGETQYF. The DNA for the CDR3 is TGCAGTGCTAGATGGGGGAGTGGAGAGACCCAGTACTTC.

The chain couples TRBV28 to TRBJ2-4; possibly TRBD1 for D (5 bases). The end of the DNA aligns better with TRBJ2-7, so the J call may be wrong. Germline V CDR1 and CDR2: MDHEN, SYDVKM. This CDR3 spans 16 amino acids. This CDR3 reads CASSPRWVGRINEQYF. The DNA for the CDR3 is TGTGCCAGCAGCCCTAGGTGGGTGGGGCGCATTAACGAGCAGTACTTC.

This clonotype turned up a few times. The V and J genes are TRBV7-2 and TRBJ2-1; D possibly matches TRBD1 or TRBD2 (5 bases each). V lost 4 bases and J lost 15, with 16 bases in between. CDR3 length: 12 residues. Germline V lookup: CDR1 SGHTA, CDR2 FQGNSA. CDR3 region: CASSSSGTVRFF. The CDR3 bases are TGTGCCAGCAGCTCTTCCGGGACCGTCCGGTTCTTC.

The V and J genes are TRBV3-1 and TRBJ1-5; the D gene is possibly TRBD1 (6 bases). The CDR3 has 18 residues. Looked up from germline, CDR1 is LGHDT and CDR2 is YNNKEL (reference sequence). Between the trimmed V and J ends, which lost 3 bases and 2 bases, there was a span of 20 bases. CDR3 DNA sequence: TGTGCCAGCAGCCATATCAGGGCGACAAGGGGGGGCAATCAGCCCCAGCATTTT. Its translation: CASSHIRATRGGNQPQHF.

The chain carries TRBV7-9 and TRBJ2-1; 7 bases map to TRBD2. The CDR3 is 16 residues long. Trimming removed 0 bases from V and 8 bases from J; junction bases left unmatched: 10. Germline V gene lookup returns CDR1 SEHNR and CDR2 FQNEAQ (reference sequence). This chain's CDR3 is CASSLAGGPATHEQFF. Here the CDR3 DNA reads TGTGCCAGCAGCTTAGCGGGAGGGCCGGCGACGCATGAGCAGTTCTTC. Filled out from reference TRBV7-9 and TRBJ2-1, the complete variable domain reads DTGVSQNPRHKITKRGQNVTFRCDPISEHNRLYWYRQTLGQGPEFLTYFQNEAQLEKSRLLSDRFSAERPKGSFSTLEIQRTEQGDSAMYLCASSLAGGPATHEQFFGPGTRLTVL.

This chain uses TRBV30 with TRBJ2-5; D tentatively fits TRBD1 or TRBD2 (5 bases each). The DNA end favors TRBJ2-7, so the J call may be wrong. The CDR3 covers 13 residues. Germline V lookup: CDR1 GTSNPN, CDR2 SVGIG (reference sequence). The CDR3 reads CAWNGGSSYEQYF. The CDR3 DNA follows: TGTGCCTGGAATGGGGGTTCTTCTTACGAGCAGTACTTC.

Points on this clonotype: As the CDR3 is not closed by the conserved phenylalanine or tryptophan, this likely results from a read error. J is TRBJ2-3 and V is TRBV20-1; 8 nucleotides line up with TRBD1. The CDR3 extends over 21 amino acids. Losses at the gene ends were 0 bases for V and 2 bases for J; bases not matched to a gene: 22. Germline V CDR1 and CDR2: DFQATT, SNEGSKA (reference sequence). CDR3 nucleotides: TGCAGTGCTAGAGATCGAGGAGTAGTGGGACAGGCAGCCCCAAACACAGATACGCAGTATGTT. Its protein product is CSARDRGVVGQAAPNTDTQYV.

This clonotype came up a few times. A read error may explain this, as a much larger clone is one base away. The genes are TRBV20-1 and TRBJ1-2; 7 bases fit TRBD1. The V segment lost 6 bases and the J segment 0 bases; nucleotides outside the gene matches: 4. Germline CDR1 is DFQATT and CDR2 is SNEGSKA (reference sequence). CDR3 length: 13 residues. The chain's CDR3 is CSAVGQANYGYTF. The CDR3 bases are TGCAGTGCCGTCGGACAGGCTAACTATGGCTACACCTTC.

This chain uses TRBV7-2 with TRBJ2-7, with D hard to call. Trimming pared 2 bases from V and 7 bases from J, leaving 21 bases between. Germline values: CDR1 SGHTA, CDR2 FQGNSA. The CDR3 has 16 residues. CDR3 DNA sequence: TGTGCCAGCAGCTTAACCCCTAAGGCCTCCTACAATGAGCAGTACTTC. Its translation is CASSLTPKASYNEQYF.